This paragraph reports one T cell receptor beta chain. Its antigen remains unidentified. This sample is drawn from a study of shared clonotypes between healthy human individuals. For the study at large: Each donor's CD4 naive and CD4 memory cells filled three plates apiece, CD8 naive two, and CD8 memory one. Broader study findings: Large sequencing depth failed to make sorted-subset sequencing complete, rarefaction showed. The generation probabilities recorded for non-shared clonotypes fell below those of clonotypes shared by all four donors.

TCRdb keeps only in-frame clones here, not all; method: immunoSEQ multiplex PCR. Of over a million clones listed, roughly 96% are singletons. Donors, without exception, were Caucasian adults residing in Nashville, Tennessee. Germline V gene data show CDR1 as MGHDK and CDR2 as SYGVNS. The CDR3 extends over 15 amino acids. J lost 6 bases, V lost 2 bases, and 4 bases had no gene match. Sequences were obtained from naive CD4+ T cells sorted from blood. Subset specified: CD45RA+ positively selected. This clonotype was obtained from a man aged 25-45 years in good health. The chain combines TRBV25-1 with TRBJ2-1, with 10 bases aligning to TRBD2. The CDR3 reads CASSEGVAGGNEQFF. CDR3 nucleotides: TGTGCCAGCAGTGAAGGGGTAGCGGGGGGCAATGAGCAGTTCTTC.